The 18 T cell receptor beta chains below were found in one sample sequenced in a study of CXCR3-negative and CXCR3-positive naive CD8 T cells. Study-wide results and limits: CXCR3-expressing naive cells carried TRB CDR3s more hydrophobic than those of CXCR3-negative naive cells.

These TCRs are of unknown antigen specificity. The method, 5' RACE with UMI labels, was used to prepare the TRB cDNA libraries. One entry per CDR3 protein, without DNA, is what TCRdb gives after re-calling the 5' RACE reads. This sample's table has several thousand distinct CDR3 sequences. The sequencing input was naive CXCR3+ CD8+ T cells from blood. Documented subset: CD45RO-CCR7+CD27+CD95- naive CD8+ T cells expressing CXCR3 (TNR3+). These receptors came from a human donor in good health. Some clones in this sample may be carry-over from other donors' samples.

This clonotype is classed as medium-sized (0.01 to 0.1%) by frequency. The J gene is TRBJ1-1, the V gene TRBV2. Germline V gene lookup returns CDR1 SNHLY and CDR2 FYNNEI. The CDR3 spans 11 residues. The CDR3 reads CASSSITEAFF.

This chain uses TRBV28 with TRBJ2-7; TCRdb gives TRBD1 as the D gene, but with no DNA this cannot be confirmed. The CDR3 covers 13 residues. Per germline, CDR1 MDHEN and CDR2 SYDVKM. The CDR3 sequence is CASSLPVGDEQYF. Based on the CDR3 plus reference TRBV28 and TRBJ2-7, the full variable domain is DVKVTQSSRYLVKRTGEKVFLECVQDMDHENMFWYRQDPGLGLRLIYFSYDVKMKEKGDIPEGYSVSREKKERFSLILESASTNQTSMYLCASSLPVGDEQYFGPGTRLTVT.

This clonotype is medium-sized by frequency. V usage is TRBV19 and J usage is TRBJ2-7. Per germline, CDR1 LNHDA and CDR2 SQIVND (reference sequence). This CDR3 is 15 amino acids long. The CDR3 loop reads CASSIAAGGFYEQYF.

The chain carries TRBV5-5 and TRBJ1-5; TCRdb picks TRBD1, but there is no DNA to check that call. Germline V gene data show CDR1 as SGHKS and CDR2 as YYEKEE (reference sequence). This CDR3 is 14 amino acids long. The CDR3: CASSLGDRVQPQHF.

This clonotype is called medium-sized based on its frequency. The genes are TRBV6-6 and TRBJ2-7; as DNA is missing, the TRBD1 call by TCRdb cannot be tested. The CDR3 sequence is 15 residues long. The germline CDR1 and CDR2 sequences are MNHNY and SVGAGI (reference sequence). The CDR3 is CASSLTGTGGYEQYF.

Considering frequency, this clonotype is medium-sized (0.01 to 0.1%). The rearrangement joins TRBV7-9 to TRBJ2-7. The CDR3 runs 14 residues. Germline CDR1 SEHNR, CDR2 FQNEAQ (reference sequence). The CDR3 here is CASSLGFTTDEQYF. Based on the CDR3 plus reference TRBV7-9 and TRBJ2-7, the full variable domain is DTGVSQNPRHKITKRGQNVTFRCDPISEHNRLYWYRQTLGQGPEFLTYFQNEAQLEKSRLLSDRFSAERPKGSFSTLEIQRTEQGDSAMYLCASSLGFTTDEQYFGPGTRLTVT.

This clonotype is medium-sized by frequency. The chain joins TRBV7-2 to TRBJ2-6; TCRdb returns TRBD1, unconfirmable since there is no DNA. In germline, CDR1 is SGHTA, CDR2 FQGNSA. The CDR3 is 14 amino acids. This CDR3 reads CASSPPSGANVLTF.

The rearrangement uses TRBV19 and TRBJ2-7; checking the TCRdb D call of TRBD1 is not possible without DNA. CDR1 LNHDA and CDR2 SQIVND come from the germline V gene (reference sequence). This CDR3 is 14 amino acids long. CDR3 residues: CASSPDGRYYEQYF.

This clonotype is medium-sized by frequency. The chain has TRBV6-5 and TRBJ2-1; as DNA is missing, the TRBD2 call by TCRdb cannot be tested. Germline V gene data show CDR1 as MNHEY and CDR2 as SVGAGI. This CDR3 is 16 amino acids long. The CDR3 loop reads CASSYSIGTRHNEQFF.

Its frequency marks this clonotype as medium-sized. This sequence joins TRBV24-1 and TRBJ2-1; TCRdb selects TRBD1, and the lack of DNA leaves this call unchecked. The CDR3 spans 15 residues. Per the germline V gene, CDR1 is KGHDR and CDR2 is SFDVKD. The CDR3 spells CATSDAQGAYNEQFF.

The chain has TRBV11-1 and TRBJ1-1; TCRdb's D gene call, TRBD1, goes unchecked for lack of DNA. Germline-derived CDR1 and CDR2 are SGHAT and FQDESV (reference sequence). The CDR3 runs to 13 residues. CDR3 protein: CASSLRGYTEAFF. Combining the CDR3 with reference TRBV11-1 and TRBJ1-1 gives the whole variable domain EAEVAQSPRYKITEKSQAVAFWCDPISGHATLYWYRQILGQGPELLVQFQDESVVDDSQLPKDRFSAERLKGVDSTLKIQPAELGDSAMYLCASSLRGYTEAFFGQGTRLTVV.

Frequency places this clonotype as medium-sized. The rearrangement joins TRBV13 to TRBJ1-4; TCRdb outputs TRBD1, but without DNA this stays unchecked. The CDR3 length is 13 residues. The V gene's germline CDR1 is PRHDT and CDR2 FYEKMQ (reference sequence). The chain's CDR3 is CASSTRTAEKLFF.

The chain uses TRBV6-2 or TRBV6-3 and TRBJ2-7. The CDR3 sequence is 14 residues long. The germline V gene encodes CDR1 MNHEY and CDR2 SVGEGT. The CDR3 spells CASSFRRVSYEQYF.

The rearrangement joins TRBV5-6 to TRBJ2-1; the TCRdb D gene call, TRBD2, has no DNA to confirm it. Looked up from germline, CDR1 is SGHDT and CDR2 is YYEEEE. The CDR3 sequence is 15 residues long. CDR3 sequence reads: CASSPGLARADEQFF. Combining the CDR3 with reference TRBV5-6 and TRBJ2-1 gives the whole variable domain DAGVTQSPTHLIKTRGQQVTLRCSPKSGHDTVSWYQQALGQGPQFIFQYYEEEERQRGNFPDRFSGHQFPNYSSELNVNALLLGDSALYLCASSPGLARADEQFFGPGTRLTVL.

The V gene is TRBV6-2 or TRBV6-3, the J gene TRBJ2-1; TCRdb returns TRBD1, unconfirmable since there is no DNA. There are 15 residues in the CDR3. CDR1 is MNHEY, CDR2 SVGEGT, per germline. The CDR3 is CASRGDRVVVDEQFF.

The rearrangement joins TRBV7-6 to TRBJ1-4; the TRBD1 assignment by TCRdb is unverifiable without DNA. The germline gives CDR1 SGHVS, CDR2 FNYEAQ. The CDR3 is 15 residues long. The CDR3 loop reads CASSLGDREGEKLFF.

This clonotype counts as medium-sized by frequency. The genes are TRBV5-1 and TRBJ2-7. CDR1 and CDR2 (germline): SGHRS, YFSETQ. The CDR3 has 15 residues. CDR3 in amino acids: CASSLYVTENYEQYF.

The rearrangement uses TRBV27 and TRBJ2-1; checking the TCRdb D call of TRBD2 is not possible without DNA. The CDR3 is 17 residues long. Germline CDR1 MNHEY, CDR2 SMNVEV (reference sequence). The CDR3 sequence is CASSLLSAGGNYNEQFF.